This entry describes one TCR beta chain. The antigen is unknown. The data are from a study of shared clonotypes between healthy human individuals. Assay runs were performed at deep level. In the authors' methods: Junction-only sequences produced by ImmunoSEQ had no quality scores, so filtering differed. TCRdb's table, derived via immunoSEQ multiplex PCR, lists solely in-frame clones and lacks some. For V, J and clone size, that table is used; D and trimming come from the DNA. The sample yields fewer than 1.8 million clones, 98% seen once. Study-wide results and limits: Represented diversity, genetic and exposure-history alike, was limited by few donors. Against clonotypes common to all four donors, non-shared ones had lower generation probabilities.

The receptor was isolated from a man aged 30-40 years in good health. Sequenced material: naive CD4+ T cells sorted from blood. The subset: CD45RA+ positively selected.

The CDR3 reads CASSVGAVRQETQYF. CDR3 in DNA: TGTGCCAGCAGTGTAGGGGCAGTGCGACAAGAGACCCAGTACTTC. This chain joins TRBV6-1 and TRBJ2-5; weak D call: TRBD1 (5 bases). The V end was cut by 4 bases, the J end by 2 bases, with 14 bases between. The CDR3 totals 15 residues. Germline CDR1 is MNHNS and CDR2 is SASEGT.